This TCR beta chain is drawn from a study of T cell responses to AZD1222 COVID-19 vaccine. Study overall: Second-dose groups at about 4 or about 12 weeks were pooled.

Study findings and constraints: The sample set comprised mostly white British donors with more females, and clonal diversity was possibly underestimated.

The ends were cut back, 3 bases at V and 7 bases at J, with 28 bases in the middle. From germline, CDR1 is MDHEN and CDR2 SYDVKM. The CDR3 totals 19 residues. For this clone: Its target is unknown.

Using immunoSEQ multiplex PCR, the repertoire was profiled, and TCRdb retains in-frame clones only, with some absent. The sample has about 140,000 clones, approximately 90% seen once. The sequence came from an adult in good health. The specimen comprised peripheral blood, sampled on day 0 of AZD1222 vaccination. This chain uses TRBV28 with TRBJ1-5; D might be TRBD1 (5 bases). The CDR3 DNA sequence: TGTGCCAGCAGTTTTAGGTCCGATGACTCTACAAGGTGGGACCAGCCCCAGCATTTT. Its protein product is CASSFRSDDSTRWDQPQHF.